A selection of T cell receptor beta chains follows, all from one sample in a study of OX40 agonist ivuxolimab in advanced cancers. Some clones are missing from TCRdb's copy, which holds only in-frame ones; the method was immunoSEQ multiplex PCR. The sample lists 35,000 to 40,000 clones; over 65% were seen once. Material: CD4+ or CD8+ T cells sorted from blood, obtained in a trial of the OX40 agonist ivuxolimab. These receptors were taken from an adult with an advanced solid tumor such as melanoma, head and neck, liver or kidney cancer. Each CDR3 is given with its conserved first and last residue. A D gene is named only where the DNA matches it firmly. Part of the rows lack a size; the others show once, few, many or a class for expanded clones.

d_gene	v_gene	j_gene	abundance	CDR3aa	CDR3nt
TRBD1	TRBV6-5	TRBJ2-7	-	CASSGPGQGLHEQYF	TGTGCCAGCAGTGGGCCAGGACAGGGTCTCCACGAGCAGTACTTC
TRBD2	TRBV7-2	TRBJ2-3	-	CASSLMGLASDTQYF	TGTGCCAGCAGCTTAATGGGACTAGCCTCAGATACGCAGTATTTT
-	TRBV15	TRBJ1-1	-	CATSRESMNTEAFF	TGTGCCACCAGCAGAGAGAGCATGAACACTGAAGCTTTCTTT
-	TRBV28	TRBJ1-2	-	CASSLYREDLSGYTF	TGTGCCAGCAGTTTATACAGGGAGGACCTTTCTGGCTACACCTTC
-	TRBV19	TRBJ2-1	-	CASTMTKTVSGSYNEQFF	TGTGCCAGTACCATGACAAAGACAGTTTCGGGATCCTACAATGAGCAGTTCTTC
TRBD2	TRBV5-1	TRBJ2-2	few	CASSLDGTELPRLAGPPTGELFF	TGCGCCAGCAGCTTGGACGGTACAGAGCTCCCCCGGCTAGCGGGTCCCCCCACCGGGGAGCTGTTTTTT
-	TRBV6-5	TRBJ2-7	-	CASSSWGSTSSYEQYF	TGTGCCAGCAGTTCATGGGGTTCGACCAGCTCCTACGAGCAGTACTTC
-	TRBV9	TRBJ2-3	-	CASSVGYTDTQYF	TGTGCCAGCAGCGTAGGTTACACAGATACGCAGTATTTT
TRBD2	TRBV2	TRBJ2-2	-	CASTPGGANTGELFF	TGTGCCAGCACCCCGGGGGGGGCGAACACCGGGGAGCTGTTTTTT
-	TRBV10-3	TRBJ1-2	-	CAISGQDNNYGYTF	TGTGCCATCAGTGGACAGGACAATAACTATGGCTACACCTTC
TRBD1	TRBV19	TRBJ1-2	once	CASTRQGYNYGYTF	TGTGCCAGTACTAGACAGGGATACAACTATGGCTACACCTTC
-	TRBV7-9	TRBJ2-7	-	CASSYPERGKIEQYF	TGTGCCAGCAGCTACCCGGAAAGGGGCAAGATCGAGCAGTACTTC
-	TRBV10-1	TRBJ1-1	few	CASSVQTNTEAFF	TGCGCCAGCAGTGTCCAGACAAACACTGAAGCTTTCTTT
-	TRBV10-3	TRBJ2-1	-	CAISSSSASSYNEQFF	TGTGCCATCAGCTCTTCTAGCGCCAGCTCCTACAATGAGCAGTTCTTC
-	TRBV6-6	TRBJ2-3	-	CASSYQGASTDTQYF	TGTGCCAGCAGTTACCAAGGGGCCAGCACAGATACGCAGTATTTT
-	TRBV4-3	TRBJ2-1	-	CASSQDRAPYNEQFF	TGCGCCAGCAGCCAAGACCGGGCCCCCTACAATGAGCAGTTCTTC
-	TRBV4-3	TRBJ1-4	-	CASSQDRASSNEKLFF	TGCGCCAGCAGCCAAGATAGGGCCAGTTCGAATGAAAAACTGTTTTTT
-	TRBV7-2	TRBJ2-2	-	CASSRITNTGELFF	TGTGCCAGCAGCCGGATAACGAACACCGGGGAGCTGTTTTTT
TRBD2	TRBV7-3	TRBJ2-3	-	CASTSSGSVSDTQYF	TGTGCCAGCACCAGTAGCGGGTCGGTTTCAGATACGCAGTATTTT
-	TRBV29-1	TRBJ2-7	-	CSVLQGFYSYEQYF	TGCAGCGTTCTCCAGGGTTTTTACTCCTACGAGCAGTACTTC
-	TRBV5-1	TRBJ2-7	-	CASSPQTTSHEQYF	TGCGCCAGCAGCCCACAAACGACTTCCCACGAGCAGTACTTC
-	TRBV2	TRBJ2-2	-	CASRTGTSQAGRGTGELFF	TGTGCCAGCAGAACCGGGACAAGTCAGGCGGGGAGGGGAACCGGGGAGCTGTTTTTT
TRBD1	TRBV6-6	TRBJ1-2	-	CASSYTDRVYGYTF	TGTGCCAGCAGTTACACCGACAGGGTCTATGGCTACACCTTC
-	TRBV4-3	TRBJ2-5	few	CASSQDGEGAGGTQYF	TGCGCCAGCAGCCAAGATGGGGAGGGGGCTGGTGGGACCCAGTACTTC
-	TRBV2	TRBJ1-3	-	CASRDTLLGDSGNTIYF	TGTGCCAGCAGGGACACCTTGTTAGGGGACTCTGGAAACACCATATATTTT
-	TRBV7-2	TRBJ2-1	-	CASSWGVINEQFF	TGTGCCAGCAGCTGGGGGGTAATCAATGAGCAGTTCTTC
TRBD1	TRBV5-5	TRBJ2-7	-	CASSNRQGGRYEQYF	TGTGCCAGCAGCAATCGACAGGGGGGAAGGTACGAGCAGTACTTC
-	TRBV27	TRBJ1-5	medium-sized	CASSLADSNQPQHF	TGTGCCAGCAGTTTGGCGGACAGCAATCAGCCCCAGCATTTT
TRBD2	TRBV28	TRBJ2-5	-	CASSLTSGRYQETQYF	TGTGCCAGCAGTTTAACTAGCGGGAGGTACCAAGAGACCCAGTACTTC
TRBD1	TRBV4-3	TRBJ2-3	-	CASSPRDREGDTQYF	TGCGCCAGCAGCCCCCGAGACAGGGAAGGGGATACGCAGTATTTT
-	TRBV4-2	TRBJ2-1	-	CASSQRGYEQFF	TGTGCCAGCAGCCAGCGGGGCTATGAGCAGTTCTTC
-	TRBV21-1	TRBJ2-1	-	CASSPTGGAPREQFF	TGTGCCAGCAGCCCGACAGGGGGCGCCCCTCGAGAGCAGTTCTTC
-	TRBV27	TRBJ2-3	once	CASKPTGLLTDTQYF	TGTGCCAGCAAGCCTACGGGACTCCTCACAGATACGCAGTATTTT
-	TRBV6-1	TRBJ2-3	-	CASSEAHDTQYF	TGTGCCAGCAGTGAAGCCCATGATACGCAGTATTTT
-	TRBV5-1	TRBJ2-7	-	CASSLSGTAYEQYF	TGCGCCAGCAGCTTGAGCGGGACAGCCTACGAGCAGTACTTC
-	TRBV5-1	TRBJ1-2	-	CASSHDSSGYTF	TGCGCCAGCAGCCATGACAGCTCTGGCTACACCTTC
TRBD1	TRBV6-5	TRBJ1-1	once	CASSYSDRGPNTEAFF	TGTGCCAGCAGCTACTCGGACAGGGGGCCGAACACTGAAGCTTTCTTT
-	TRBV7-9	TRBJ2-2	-	CATKGQVNTGELFF	TGTGCCACCAAGGGACAAGTGAACACCGGGGAGCTGTTTTTT
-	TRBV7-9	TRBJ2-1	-	CASSLREGDEQFF	TGTGCCAGCAGCTTAAGGGAGGGGGATGAGCAGTTCTTC
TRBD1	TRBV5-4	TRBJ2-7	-	CASSVPGQGYEQYF	TGTGCCAGCAGCGTACCGGGACAGGGTTACGAGCAGTACTTC
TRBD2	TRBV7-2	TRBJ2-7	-	CASSPRTSGTGEQYF	TGTGCCAGCAGCCCTCGGACTAGCGGGACGGGAGAGCAGTACTTC
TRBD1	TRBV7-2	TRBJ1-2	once	CASRRTGANYGYTF	TGTGCCAGCAGGCGGACAGGAGCTAACTATGGCTACACCTTC
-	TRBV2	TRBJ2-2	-	CASTRQEKTGELFF	TGTGCCAGCACCAGACAGGAAAAAACCGGGGAGCTGTTTTTT
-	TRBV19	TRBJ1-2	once	CASTYSLVSGYTF	TGTGCCAGTACTTATAGCTTGGTATCCGGCTACACCTTC
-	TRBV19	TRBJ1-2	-	CASTIGRARTTRHYGYTF	TGTGCCAGTACCATAGGGAGGGCCAGGACTACTCGGCACTATGGCTACACCTTC
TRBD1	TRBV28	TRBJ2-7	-	CASSFVRTGSYEQYF	TGTGCCAGCAGCTTTGTCAGGACAGGGTCCTACGAGCAGTACTTC
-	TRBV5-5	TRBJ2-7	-	CASSLGSIVSSYEQYF	TGTGCCAGCAGCTTAGGCAGTATTGTTAGTTCCTACGAGCAGTACTTC
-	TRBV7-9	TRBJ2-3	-	CASSLKDTQYF	TGTGCCAGCAGCTTAAAAGATACGCAGTATTTT
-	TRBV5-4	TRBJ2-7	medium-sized	CASSLRGVEQYF	TGTGCCAGCAGCTTGCGGGGAGTCGAGCAGTACTTC
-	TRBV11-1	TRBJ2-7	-	CASSAQAFSSYEQYF	TGTGCCAGCAGCGCACAGGCTTTCAGCTCCTACGAGCAGTACTTC
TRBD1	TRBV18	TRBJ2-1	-	CASSPRGQNNEQFF	TGTGCCAGCTCACCCAGGGGGCAGAACAATGAGCAGTTCTTC
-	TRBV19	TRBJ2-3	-	CASRDMADTQYF	TGTGCCAGTAGAGATATGGCAGATACGCAGTATTTT
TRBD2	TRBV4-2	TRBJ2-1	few	CASSSQRLAGDSRLFF	TGTGCCAGCAGCTCCCAGAGACTAGCGGGAGACTCTAGGCTGTTCTTC
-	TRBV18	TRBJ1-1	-	CASSLASGRGTEAFF	TGTGCCAGCTCACTAGCTTCAGGGCGGGGGACTGAAGCTTTCTTT
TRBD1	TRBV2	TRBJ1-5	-	CASNSQGLGNQPQHF	TGTGCCAGCAATTCACAGGGGTTGGGGAATCAGCCCCAGCATTTT
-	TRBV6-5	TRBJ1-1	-	CASSHPENTEAFF	TGTGCCAGCAGTCATCCGGAGAACACTGAAGCTTTCTTT
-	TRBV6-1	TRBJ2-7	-	CASSPGQYYEQYF	TGTGCCAGCAGCCCGGGACAATACTACGAGCAGTACTTC
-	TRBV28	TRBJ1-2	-	CASSSEGRINYGYTF	TGTGCCAGCAGTTCCGAGGGGCGGATTAACTATGGCTACACCTTC
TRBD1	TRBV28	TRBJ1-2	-	CASSLDRVAYGYTF	TGTGCCAGCAGTCTGGACAGGGTGGCCTATGGCTACACCTTC
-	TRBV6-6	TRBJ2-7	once	CASSRDLYEQYF	TGTGCCAGCAGCAGGGACCTCTACGAGCAGTACTTC